This T cell receptor (beta chain) emerged from a study of post-analysis software for immune sequencing data. Study in general: Disease trajectories encompassed relapsing-remitting, secondary progressive and progressive-relapsing multiple sclerosis.

Findings and limits, study-wide: Under F measure analysis, samples from one preparation batch co-clustered strongly. Five or six TRBV segments appeared more often in patients than in controls, and TRBV5-6, TRBV5-1 and TRBV20-1 were among these. People with multiple sclerosis had a significantly lower normalized Chao1 diversity than controls did.

Per the germline V gene, CDR1 is MGHRA and CDR2 is YSYEKL. CDR3 length equals 15 residues. This clonotype was seen only a few times. The target antigen is unknown. Sequencing libraries made from TCR beta cDNA carried unique molecular identifiers. Each sample of about 0.95 to 11 million input T cells yielded about 500,000 cDNA molecules, so each molecule approximated one T cell. TCRdb re-derived calls from the PCR reads in MiXCR, one entry per CDR3 protein. The profile shows about 560,000 distinct CDR3 sequences, around 47% of them singletons. Sequenced: blood. This chain uses TRBV4-1 with TRBJ2-4, with 7 bases aligning to TRBD1. The J call may not be correct, given that the DNA end is closer to TRBJ2-7. This TCR derives from a girl between 10 and 17 years old with multiple sclerosis. The CDR3 protein is CASSQVFTGADEQYF. CDR3 nucleotide sequence: TGCGCCAGCAGCCAAGTGTTTACAGGGGCGGACGAGCAGTACTTC.